These 27 T cell receptor beta chains came from one sample sequenced in a study of siplizumab effects on memory and regulatory T cells. Here immunoSEQ multiplex PCR was the method, and the copy in TCRdb shows in-frame clones only, minus some. The data contain 100,000 to 120,000 clones, approximately 92% of them seen just once; the ten biggest clones take up approximately 1.3%. Sample: CD4+ T cells sorted from blood. Source of these receptors: a human donor in good health.

The CDR3 here is CANYDRVRVAITDTQYF. In nucleotides, the CDR3 is TGCGCCAACTACGACAGGGTGAGGGTGGCCATCACAGATACGCAGTATTTT. The V and J genes are TRBV23-1 and TRBJ2-3; TRBD1 aligns across 7 bases. TRBV23-1 is reported as an ORF; its role is uncertain. The J segment lost 2 bases and the V segment lost 10 bases, leaving 18 bases of the junction unmatched. The CDR3 consists of 17 residues.

The genes are TRBV7-9 and TRBJ1-1; TRBD1 matches 8 bases. The CDR3 runs to 15 residues. The V segment lost 1 base and the J segment 5 bases; nucleotides outside the gene matches: 6. Germline V gene lookup returns CDR1 SEHNR and CDR2 FQNEAQ (reference sequence). Here the CDR3 reads CASSLDGRGQTEAFF. The CDR3 nucleotides are TGTGCCAGCAGCTTAGATGGCAGGGGGCAAACTGAAGCTTTCTTT.

The V gene is TRBV11-2, the J gene TRBJ2-1; D may be TRBD1 (6 bases). Between the trimmed V and J ends, which lost 6 bases and 4 bases, there was a span of 19 bases. The germline V gene has CDR1 SGHAT and CDR2 FQNNGV. The CDR3 totals 16 residues. In DNA form, the CDR3 reads TGTGCCAGCAGGAATACTGGACAGTTAAGATACAATGAGCAGTTCTTC. Encoded protein: CASRNTGQLRYNEQFF.

The CDR3 here is CASSRGTIGNEQFF. CDR3 bases: TGTGCCAGCAGTCGCGGGACAATAGGCAATGAGCAGTTCTTC. This chain links TRBV6-6 with TRBJ2-1; D is possibly TRBD1 or TRBD2 (6 bases each). Between the trimmed V and J ends, which lost 5 bases and 6 bases, there was a span of 14 bases. The CDR3 is 14 residues long. The germline V gene has CDR1 MNHNY and CDR2 SVGAGI (reference sequence).

In its sample, this clone was seen a few times. The genes are TRBV5-8 and TRBJ1-2; TRBD1 aligns across 10 bases. Germline values: CDR1 SGHTS, CDR2 YDEGEE. The CDR3 is made up of 15 amino acids. Trimming at V came to 0 bases and at J to 7 bases, leaving 6 bases not matched to a gene. The CDR3 protein is CASSLVDRGRSGYTF. CDR3 sequence (DNA): TGTGCCAGCAGCTTGGTTGACAGGGGGCGTTCTGGCTACACCTTC.

The V gene is TRBV27, the J gene TRBJ2-1, with D possibly TRBD2 on 6 matching bases. The CDR3 runs 16 residues. Germline CDR1 and CDR2: MNHEY and SMNVEV (reference sequence). Trimming left V 2 bases short and J 1 base short, with 12 bases between. The CDR3 sequence: CASSLAAGGSYNEQFF. The CDR3 DNA sequence: TGTGCCAGCAGTTTAGCGGCCGGGGGTTCCTACAATGAGCAGTTCTTC.

This chain joins TRBV6-6 and TRBJ2-5; 7 nucleotides line up with TRBD1. This CDR3 spans 13 amino acids. With 5 bases clipped from V and 7 bases from J, the junction kept 7 bases outside the gene matches. CDR1 is MNHNY, CDR2 SVGAGI, per germline (reference sequence). The DNA of the CDR3 is TGTGCCAGCAGTCCCGGACAGGTCGGGACCCAGTACTTC. This sequence encodes CASSPGQVGTQYF.

This clone was picked up one time. The gene calls are TRBV18 and TRBJ2-7; D perhaps matches TRBD2 (5 bases). The length of the CDR3 is 13 residues. Trimming cost V 3 bases and J 0 bases, with 6 bases left between them. CDR1 is KGHSH, CDR2 LQKENI, per germline. CDR3 region: CASSPDSSYEQYF. The CDR3 DNA reads TGTGCCAGCTCACCGGACTCCTCCTACGAGCAGTACTTC.

This rearrangement joins TRBV9 to TRBJ2-2; D is uncertain. The V end lost 4 bases, the J end lost 1 base, and 11 bases lay between the germline ends. The length of the CDR3 is 15 residues. CDR1 is SGDLS and CDR2 is YYNGEE in the germline V gene. The CDR3 sequence is CASSPTNRNTGELFF. The CDR3 coding sequence is TGTGCCAGCAGCCCTACCAACAGGAACACCGGGGAGCTGTTTTTT.

The rearrangement links TRBV9 to TRBJ1-4; 7 nucleotides line up with TRBD1. Germline loops: CDR1 SGDLS, CDR2 YYNGEE. The CDR3 is 15 residues long. After removal of 3 bases from V and 2 bases from J, the junction contained 4 bases not matched to a gene. The CDR3 DNA sequence: TGTGCCAGCAGCGAGTCGACAGGGACTAATGAAAAACTGTTTTTT. This translates into CASSESTGTNEKLFF.

The chain combines TRBV4-2 with TRBJ2-1; a weak D match, TRBD2 (5 bases). This CDR3 is 15 amino acids long. The V gene lost 1 base and the J gene lost 2 bases, with 9 bases spanning the gap. Germline V gene lookup returns CDR1 LGHNA and CDR2 YNFKEQ. The CDR3 DNA sequence: TGTGCCAGCAGCCAAGTGGAGCGGCCCTACAATGAGCAGTTCTTC. Translating it yields CASSQVERPYNEQFF.

This chain connects TRBV11-3 to TRBJ2-1; 10 bases line up with TRBD2. The V gene's germline CDR1 is SGHNT and CDR2 YENEEA. The CDR3 is made up of 19 amino acids. J lost 0 bases, V lost 1 base, and 9 bases had no gene match. CDR3 sequence (DNA): TGTGCCAGCAGCTTAGGGGTAGCGGGGGGACTAAGCTCCTACAATGAGCAGTTCTTC. It codes for CASSLGVAGGLSSYNEQFF. Based on the CDR3 plus reference TRBV11-3 and TRBJ2-1, the full variable domain is EAGVVQSPRYKIIEKKQPVAFWCNPISGHNTLYWYLQNLGQGPELLIRYENEEAVDDSQLPKDRFSAERLKGVDSTLKIQPAELGDSAVYLCASSLGVAGGLSSYNEQFFGPGTRLTVL.

The chain couples TRBV5-1 to TRBJ2-1, with D possibly TRBD2 on 6 matching bases. The V gene lost 4 bases and the J gene lost 6 bases, with 14 bases spanning the gap. The germline V gene has CDR1 SGHRS and CDR2 YFSETQ. The CDR3 covers 14 residues. CDR3 sequence (DNA): TGCGCCAGCAGCCCCGGGACTGCCTTCAATGAGCAGTTCTTC. Its protein product is CASSPGTAFNEQFF.

This clone was seen a handful of times. This rearrangement joins TRBV30 to TRBJ1-1, with 8 bases matching TRBD1. The CDR3 sequence is 12 residues long. V dropped 3 bases and J dropped 4; count of bases not matched to a gene: 1. Germline CDR1 reads GTSNPN; CDR2 reads SVGIG (reference sequence). CDR3 in DNA: TGTGCCTGGAGCGACAGGGGCACTGAAGCTTTCTTT. Protein product: CAWSDRGTEAFF. Using reference TRBV30 and TRBJ1-1 for the parts outside the CDR3, the full variable domain is SQTIHQWPATLVQPVGSPLSLECTVEGTSNPNLYWYRQAAGRGLQLLFYSVGIGQISSEVPQNLSASRPQDRQFILSSKKLLLSDSGFYLCAWSDRGTEAFFGQGTRLTVV.

The DNA of the CDR3 is TGTGCCAGTACCATACCGTGGGGGGGGAACACTGAAGCTTTCTTT. Translated, it gives CASTIPWGGNTEAFF. The genes are TRBV19 and TRBJ1-1; a possible D gene is TRBD1 (5 bases). V shed 7 bases and J shed 1 base, with 16 bases lying between them. The CDR3 length is 15 residues. Germline CDR1 and CDR2: LNHDA and SQIVND (reference sequence).

The chain combines TRBV10-2 with TRBJ2-2; 8 bases match TRBD1. Germline lookup yields CDR1 WSHSY and CDR2 SAAADI. Trimming cost V 8 bases and J 4 bases; bases outside gene matches: 6. The CDR3 runs to 14 residues. As DNA, the CDR3 is TGCGCCAGCTCGGACAGGGTGAGCACCGGGGAGCTGTTTTTT. This sequence encodes CASSDRVSTGELFF.

The V gene is TRBV7-2, the J gene TRBJ2-2; no clear D. V lost 7 bases to trimming and J lost 5 bases, with 17 bases between them. The CDR3 sequence is 15 residues long. The germline CDR1 and CDR2 sequences are SGHTA and FQGNSA. CDR3 amino acids: CASTPVGYRTGELFF. The CDR3 DNA sequence: TGTGCCAGCACCCCGGTAGGGTACCGGACCGGGGAGCTGTTTTTT.

V usage is TRBV4-1 and J usage is TRBJ1-1; D uncertain. The length of the CDR3 is 15 residues. CDR1 is MGHRA, CDR2 YSYEKL, per germline. Deletions cut 0 bases from V and 5 bases from J, with 13 bases between. The CDR3 coding sequence is TGCGCCAGCAGCCAAGATTCATACAGAAGAACTGAAGCTTTCTTT. This translates into CASSQDSYRRTEAFF.

This clone was observed a single time. The chain links TRBV5-1 to TRBJ2-7; 7 bases are a match to TRBD1. Germline loops: CDR1 SGHRS, CDR2 YFSETQ. Trimming cost V 5 bases and J 13 bases; bases outside gene matches: 9. This CDR3 region has 11 residues. As DNA, the CDR3 is TGCGCCAGCAGTTATGGGACAGCTACTTACTTC. It yields the protein CASSYGTATYF.

This chain links TRBV18 with TRBJ2-5; D may be TRBD1 or TRBD2 (6 bases each). Trimming stripped 1 base from V and 2 bases from J, with 11 bases between. Germline V gene data show CDR1 as KGHSH and CDR2 as LQKENI. The CDR3 length is 15 residues. The CDR3 DNA reads TGTGCCAGCTCACCACAAAGGGGGAGGCAAGAGACCCAGTACTTC. Amino acid sequence: CASSPQRGRQETQYF.

The chain uses TRBV5-1 and TRBJ2-3; TRBD2 matches at 7 bases. Germline V gene data show CDR1 as SGHRS and CDR2 as YFSETQ. V shed 0 bases, J shed 2 bases, and the junction held 6 bases outside the gene matches. CDR3 length: 16 residues. CDR3 in DNA: TGCGCCAGCAGCTTGGTCGACGGGAGGACCACAGATACGCAGTATTTT. It codes for CASSLVDGRTTDTQYF.

This clone was detected only once. This chain joins TRBV5-1 and TRBJ1-2; 8 bases fit TRBD1. V lost 0 bases and J lost 7; bases outside the gene matches: 2. There are 13 residues in the CDR3. The germline gives CDR1 SGHRS, CDR2 YFSETQ. The CDR3 here is CASSLGQGLGYTF. CDR3 DNA sequence: TGCGCCAGCAGCTTGGGACAGGGGCTTGGCTACACCTTC.

This sequence joins TRBV7-7 and TRBJ2-1; D ambiguous. Trimming took 1 base from V and 0 from J, leaving 7 bases between them. The germline V gene has CDR1 SSHAT and CDR2 FNYEAQ (reference sequence). The CDR3 consists of 15 residues. CDR3 sequence: CASSLESSSYNEQFF. DNA for the CDR3: TGTGCCAGCAGCTTAGAGAGCAGCTCCTACAATGAGCAGTTCTTC.

The chain employs TRBV4-2 and TRBJ2-7, with D possibly matching TRBD2 (6 bases). V was shortened by 3 bases and J by 1 base, with 22 bases between the two germline ends. The CDR3 is 18 amino acids. Germline V gene sequence: CDR1 LGHNA, CDR2 YNFKEQ. The CDR3 sequence is CASSHPVGSGVRSYEQYF. In nucleotides, the CDR3 is TGTGCCAGCAGCCACCCGGTCGGATCGGGAGTAAGGTCCTACGAGCAGTACTTC.

The chain employs TRBV2 and TRBJ1-1, with 7 bases lining up with TRBD1. Unmatched junction bases numbered 7, after V lost 5 bases and J lost 4 bases. Germline assignment: CDR1 SNHLY and CDR2 FYNNEI. The CDR3 consists of 14 residues. CDR3 sequence: CASSLQGPPTEAFF. DNA of the CDR3: TGTGCCAGCAGTTTACAGGGGCCCCCCACTGAAGCTTTCTTT.

The chain joins TRBV7-2 to TRBJ1-4; 8 bases agree with TRBD1. Germline V CDR1 and CDR2: SGHTA, FQGNSA. The CDR3 spans 14 residues. With V trimmed by 1 base and J by 11 bases, 6 bases remained unmatched. CDR3 region: CASSLGTGLRKLFF. As DNA, the CDR3 is TGTGCCAGCAGCTTAGGGACAGGGTTGCGCAAACTGTTTTTT.

The rearrangement uses TRBV5-1 and TRBJ1-6, with 9 bases identical to TRBD1. This CDR3 has 15 amino acids. CDR1 is SGHRS, CDR2 YFSETQ, per germline. J was trimmed by 9 bases and V by 4 bases; bases with no gene match: 8. The CDR3: CASSLEGQGISPLHF. CDR3 bases: TGCGCCAGCAGCCTGGAGGGACAGGGTATTTCACCCCTCCACTTT.